This TCR beta chain is from a study of glioma-infiltrating T cells after dendritic cell vaccination. This table comes from immunoSEQ multiplex PCR, and its TCRdb copy is limited to in-frame clones, with some not included. This table holds about 49,000 clones, 85% found once. Patients had residual fresh-frozen tumor tissue and more than two years of survival data. Isocitrate dehydrogenase mutation was absent in all glioblastoma patients. The CDR3 has 16 amino acids. CDR1 SGHAT and CDR2 FQNNGV come from the germline V gene. Losses at the gene ends were 5 bases for V and 2 bases for J; bases not matched to a gene: 11.

This chain connects TRBV11-2 to TRBJ1-1; 7 bases are a match to TRBD1. The receptor was derived from a human donor with glioblastoma. The specimen was blood, collected before dendritic cell vaccination. The CDR3 sequence: CASSVLMGQPNTEAFF. CDR3 nucleotide sequence: TGTGCCAGCAGCGTTCTCATGGGACAGCCTAACACTGAAGCTTTCTTT.